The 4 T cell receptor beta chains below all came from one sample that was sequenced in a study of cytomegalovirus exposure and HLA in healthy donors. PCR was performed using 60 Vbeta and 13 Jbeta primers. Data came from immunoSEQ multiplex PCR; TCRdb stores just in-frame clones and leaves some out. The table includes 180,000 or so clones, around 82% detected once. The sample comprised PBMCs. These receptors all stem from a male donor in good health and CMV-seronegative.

In DNA form, the CDR3 reads TGTGCCAGCAGAGGACAGGGGCCTGGAAACACCATATATTTT. Residues: CASRGQGPGNTIYF. The J gene is TRBJ1-3, the V gene TRBV7-2; 9 nucleotides match TRBD1. Germline V gives CDR1 SGHTA, CDR2 FQGNSA. After removal of 6 bases from V and 2 bases from J, the junction contained 2 bases not matched to a gene. The CDR3 extends over 14 amino acids.

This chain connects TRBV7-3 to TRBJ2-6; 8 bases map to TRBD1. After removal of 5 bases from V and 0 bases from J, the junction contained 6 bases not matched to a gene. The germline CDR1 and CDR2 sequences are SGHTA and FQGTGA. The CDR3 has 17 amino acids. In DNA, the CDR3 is TGTGCCAGCAGCCGGACAGGGTTTAACTCTGGGGCCAACGTCCTGACTTTC. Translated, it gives CASSRTGFNSGANVLTF.

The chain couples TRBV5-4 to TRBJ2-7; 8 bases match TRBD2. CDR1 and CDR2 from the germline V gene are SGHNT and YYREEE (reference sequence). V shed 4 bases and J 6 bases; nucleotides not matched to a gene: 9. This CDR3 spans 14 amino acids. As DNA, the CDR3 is TGTGCCAGCAGCCTTCCACCGGGGGGGTCCGAGCAGTACTTC. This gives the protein CASSLPPGGSEQYF.

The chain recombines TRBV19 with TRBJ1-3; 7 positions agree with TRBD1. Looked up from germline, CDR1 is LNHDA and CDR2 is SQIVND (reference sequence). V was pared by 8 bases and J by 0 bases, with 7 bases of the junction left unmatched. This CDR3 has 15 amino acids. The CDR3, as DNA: TGTGCCAGTCGTACACAGGGGCACTCTGGAAACACCATATATTTT. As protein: CASRTQGHSGNTIYF.